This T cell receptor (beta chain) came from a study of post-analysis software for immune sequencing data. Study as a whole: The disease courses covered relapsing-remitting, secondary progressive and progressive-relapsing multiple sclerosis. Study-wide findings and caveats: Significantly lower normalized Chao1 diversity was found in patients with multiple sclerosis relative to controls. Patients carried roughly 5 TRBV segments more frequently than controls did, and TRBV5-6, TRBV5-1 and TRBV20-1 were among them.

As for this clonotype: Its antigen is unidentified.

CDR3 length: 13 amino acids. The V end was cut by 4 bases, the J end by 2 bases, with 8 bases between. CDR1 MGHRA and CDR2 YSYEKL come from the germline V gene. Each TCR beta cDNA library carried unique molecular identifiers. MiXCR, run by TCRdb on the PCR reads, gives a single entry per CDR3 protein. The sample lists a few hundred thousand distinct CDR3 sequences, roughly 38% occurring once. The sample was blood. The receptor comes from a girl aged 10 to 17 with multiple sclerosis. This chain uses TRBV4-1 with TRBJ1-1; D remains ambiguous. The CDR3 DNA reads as TGCGCCAGCAGCCGACAACAAAACACTGAAGCTTTCTTT. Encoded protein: CASSRQQNTEAFF.